This T cell receptor (beta chain) derives from a study of blood T cell repertoires in COVID-19. Generated by immunoSEQ multiplex PCR, the TCRdb table keeps only in-frame clones and is missing some. The sample records 130,000 or so clones, around nine tenths being singletons. What was sequenced was peripheral blood. This receptor was taken from a man between 65 and 85 years old with active COVID-19.

CDR3 amino acids: CASSLRASGRDASNEQFF. The CDR3 DNA follows: TGTGCCAGCAGCTTAAGGGCTAGCGGGAGGGACGCTTCGAATGAGCAGTTCTTC. This sequence joins TRBV7-3 and TRBJ2-1, with 12 bases aligning to TRBD2. Germline CDR1 is SGHTA and CDR2 is FQGTGA. The V segment lost 1 base and the J segment 7 bases; nucleotides outside the gene matches: 11. This CDR3 is 18 amino acids long.